This T cell receptor (beta chain) was identified during a study of blood T cells in healthy people across ages. The CDR3 loop spans 16 amino acids. J lost 2 bases, V lost 0 bases, and 6 bases had no gene match. CDR1 is MGHRA, CDR2 YSYEKL, per germline. The authors ran a second PCR of about 6 to 11 cycles using a sample-barcoded 5' primer and a J-beta primer mix. Per sample, CDR3-containing paired-end reads numbered at least 2.5 million. In TCRdb, the 5' RACE reads were re-called with MiXCR into one record per CDR3 protein. The sample yields about 1.6 million distinct CDR3 sequences, roughly 30% seen once. They isolated at least 7 million PBMCs from each sample.

The V call is TRBV4-1, the J call TRBJ1-1, with TRBD1 identical over 7 bases. This TCR was recovered from a woman aged 25 to 39 in good health. The material sequenced was blood. DNA of the CDR3: TGCGCCAGCAGCCAAGAAAGGACAGGATTCAACACTGAAGCTTTCTTT. It codes for CASSQERTGFNTEAFF.